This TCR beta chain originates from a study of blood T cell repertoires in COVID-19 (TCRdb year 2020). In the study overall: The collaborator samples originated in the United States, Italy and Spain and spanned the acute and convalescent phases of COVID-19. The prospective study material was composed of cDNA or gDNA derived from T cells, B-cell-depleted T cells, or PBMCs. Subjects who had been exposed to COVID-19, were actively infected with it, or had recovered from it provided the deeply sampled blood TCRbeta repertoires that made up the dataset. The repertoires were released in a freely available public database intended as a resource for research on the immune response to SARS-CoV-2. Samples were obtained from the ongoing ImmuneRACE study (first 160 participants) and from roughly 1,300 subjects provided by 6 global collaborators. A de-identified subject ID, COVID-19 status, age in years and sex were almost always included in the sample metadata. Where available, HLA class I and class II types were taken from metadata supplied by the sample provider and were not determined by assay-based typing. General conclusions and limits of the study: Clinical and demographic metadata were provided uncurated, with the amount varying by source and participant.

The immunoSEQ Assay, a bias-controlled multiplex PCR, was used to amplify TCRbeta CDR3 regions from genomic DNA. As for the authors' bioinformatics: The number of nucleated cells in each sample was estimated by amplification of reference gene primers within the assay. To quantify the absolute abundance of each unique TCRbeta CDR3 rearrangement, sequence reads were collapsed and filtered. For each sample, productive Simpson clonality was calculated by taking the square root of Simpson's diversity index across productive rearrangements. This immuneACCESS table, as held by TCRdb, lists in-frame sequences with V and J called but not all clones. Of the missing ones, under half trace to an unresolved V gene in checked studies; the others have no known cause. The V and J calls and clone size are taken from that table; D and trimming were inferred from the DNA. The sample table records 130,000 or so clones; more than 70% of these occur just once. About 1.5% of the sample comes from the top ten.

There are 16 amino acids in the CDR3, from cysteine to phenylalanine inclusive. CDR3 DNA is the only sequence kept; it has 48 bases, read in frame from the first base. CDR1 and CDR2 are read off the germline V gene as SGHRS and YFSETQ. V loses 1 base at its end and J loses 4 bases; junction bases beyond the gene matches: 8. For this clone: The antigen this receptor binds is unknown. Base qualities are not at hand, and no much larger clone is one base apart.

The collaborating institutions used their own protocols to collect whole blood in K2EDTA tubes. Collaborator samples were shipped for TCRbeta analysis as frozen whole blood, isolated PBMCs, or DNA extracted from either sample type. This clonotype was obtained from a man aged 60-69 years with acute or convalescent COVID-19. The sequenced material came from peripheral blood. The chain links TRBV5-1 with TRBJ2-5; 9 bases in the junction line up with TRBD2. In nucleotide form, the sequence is TGCGCCAGCAGCTTGTCTGGCGGGGGGGCCAGAGAGACCCAGTACTTC. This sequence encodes CASSLSGGGARETQYF. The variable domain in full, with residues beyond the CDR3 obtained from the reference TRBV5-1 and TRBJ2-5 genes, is KAGVTQTPRYLIKTRGQQVTLSCSPISGHRSVSWYQQTPGQGLQFLFEYFSETQRNKGNFPGRFSGRQFSNSRSEMNVSTLELGDSALYLCASSLSGGGARETQYFGPGTRLLVL.